This is a list of T cell receptor beta chains from one sample in a study of T cells after yellow fever vaccination. TCRdb used MiXCR to reprocess the 5' RACE reads, holding one entry per CDR3 protein. The sample shows tens of thousands of distinct CDR3 sequences, about 7% of them seen only once. The sequenced sample was CD8+ T cells sorted from PBMCs, obtained around 45 days after the first yellow fever vaccination. These receptors were taken from a man younger than 35 who received the YFV17D yellow fever vaccine. Each CDR3 is given with its conserved first and last residue. The D gene is left open where the match is weak. Clone size is shown for a subset of rows, as once, few, many or a class of expanded clone.

TRBV7-9	few	TRBJ2-1	NA	CASSLGGADTGQFF	TGTGCCAGCAGCCTAGGAGGGGCAGACACGGGACAGTTCTTC
TRBV20-1	many	TRBJ1-1	TRBD1	CSATGGLRTEAFF	TGCAGTGCTACAGGGGGCCTAAGGACTGAAGCTTTCTTT
TRBV6-5	many	TRBJ1-2	NA	CASSLSGTSYGYTF	TGTGCCAGCAGCCTATCCGGGACCTCTTATGGCTACACCTTC
TRBV7-8	few	TRBJ1-1	NA	CASWGGGFTEAFF	TGTGCCAGCTGGGGTGGGGGATTCACTGAAGCTTTCTTT
TRBV6-2/TRBV6-3	many	TRBJ1-1	NA	CASSYGAGTEAFF	TGTGCCAGCAGTTACGGAGCTGGCACTGAAGCTTTCTTT
TRBV7-9	many	TRBJ2-7	TRBD1	CASSLTPGQGKSYEQYF	TGTGCCAGCAGCTTAACTCCGGGACAGGGGAAGTCCTACGAGCAGTACTTC
TRBV7-6	many	TRBJ2-3	TRBD2	CASSSWTSGGPDTQYF	TGTGCCAGCAGCTCCTGGACTAGCGGGGGCCCAGATACGCAGTATTTT
TRBV3-1	NA	TRBJ2-3	NA	CASSPSEVAIGDTQYF	TGTGCCAGCAGCCCGTCGGAGGTAGCGATTGGAGATACGCAGTATTTT
TRBV5-6	NA	TRBJ2-1	NA	CASGPGVLYYEQFF	TGTGCCAGCGGCCCCGGGGTCCTCTACTATGAGCAGTTCTTC
TRBV20-1	many	TRBJ1-5	TRBD1	CSARLGTGNQPQHF	TGCAGTGCTAGATTAGGGACAGGCAATCAGCCCCAGCATTTT
TRBV4-1	many	TRBJ2-1	NA	CASSPQLGEQFF	TGCGCCAGCAGCCCTCAACTTGGCGAGCAGTTCTTC
TRBV4-3	NA	TRBJ2-5	TRBD1	CASSQFDRGQETQYF	TGCGCCAGCAGCCAATTTGACAGGGGCCAAGAGACCCAGTACTTC
TRBV30	few	TRBJ2-7	NA	CAWMETKSSYEQYF	TGTGCCTGGATGGAGACTAAGTCCTCCTACGAGCAGTACTTC
TRBV15	many	TRBJ2-7	NA	CATSWGMAETYEQYF	TGTGCCACCAGCTGGGGCATGGCGGAGACCTACGAGCAGTACTTC